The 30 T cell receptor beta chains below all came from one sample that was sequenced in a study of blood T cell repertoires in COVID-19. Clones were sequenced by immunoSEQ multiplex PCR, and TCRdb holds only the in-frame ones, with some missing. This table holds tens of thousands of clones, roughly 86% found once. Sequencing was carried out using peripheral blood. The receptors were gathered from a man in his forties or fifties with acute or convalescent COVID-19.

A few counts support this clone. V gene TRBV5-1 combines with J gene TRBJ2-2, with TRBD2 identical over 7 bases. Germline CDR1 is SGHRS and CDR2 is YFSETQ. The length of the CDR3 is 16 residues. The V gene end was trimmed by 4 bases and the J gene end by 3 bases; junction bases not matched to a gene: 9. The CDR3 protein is CASSHMSGVDTGELFF. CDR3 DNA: TGCGCCAGCAGCCATATGAGCGGGGTCGACACCGGGGAGCTGTTTTTT.

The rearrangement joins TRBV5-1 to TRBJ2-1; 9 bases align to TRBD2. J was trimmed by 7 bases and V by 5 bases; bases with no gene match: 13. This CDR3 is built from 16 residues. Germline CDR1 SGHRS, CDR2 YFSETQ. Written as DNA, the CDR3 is TGCGCCAGCAGACTGGGTGGAGCTAGCGGGATTAATGAGCAGTTCTTC. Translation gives CASRLGGASGINEQFF.

The chain's CDR3 is CASSQDYSGYTF. For the CDR3, the DNA is TGTGCCAGCAGCCAAGATTATTCGGGCTACACCTTC. The chain carries TRBV3-1 (or the pseudogene TRBV3-2) and TRBJ1-2; D is uncertain. The CDR3 consists of 12 residues. Trimming pared 0 bases from V and 8 bases from J, leaving 7 bases between. The germline V gene has CDR1 LGHDT and CDR2 YNNKEL (reference sequence).

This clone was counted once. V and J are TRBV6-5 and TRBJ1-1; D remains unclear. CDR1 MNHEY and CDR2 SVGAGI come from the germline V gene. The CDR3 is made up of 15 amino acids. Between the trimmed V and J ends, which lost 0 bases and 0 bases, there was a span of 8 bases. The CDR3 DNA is TGTGCCAGCAGTTACTCGAGAGGGTTGAACACTGAAGCTTTCTTT. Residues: CASSYSRGLNTEAFF.

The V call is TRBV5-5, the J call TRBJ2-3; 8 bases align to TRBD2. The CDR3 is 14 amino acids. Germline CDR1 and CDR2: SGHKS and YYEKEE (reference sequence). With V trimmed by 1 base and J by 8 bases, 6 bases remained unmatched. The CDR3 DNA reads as TGTGCCAGCAGCTTGACGGGGGGGCGTGCTACGCAGTATTTT. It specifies CASSLTGGRATQYF.

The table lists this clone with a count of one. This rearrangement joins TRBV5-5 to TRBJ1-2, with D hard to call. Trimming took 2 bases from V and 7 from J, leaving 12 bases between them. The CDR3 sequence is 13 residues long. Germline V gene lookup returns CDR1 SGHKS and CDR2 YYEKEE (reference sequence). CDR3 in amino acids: CASSFVRSIGYTF. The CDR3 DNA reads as TGTGCCAGCAGCTTCGTCAGGTCGATTGGCTACACCTTC. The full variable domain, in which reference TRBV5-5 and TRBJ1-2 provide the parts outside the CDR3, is DAGVTQSPTHLIKTRGQQVTLRCSPISGHKSVSWYQQVLGQGPQFIFQYYEKEERGRGNFPDRFSARQFPNYSSELNVNALLLGDSALYLCASSFVRSIGYTFGSGTRLTVV.

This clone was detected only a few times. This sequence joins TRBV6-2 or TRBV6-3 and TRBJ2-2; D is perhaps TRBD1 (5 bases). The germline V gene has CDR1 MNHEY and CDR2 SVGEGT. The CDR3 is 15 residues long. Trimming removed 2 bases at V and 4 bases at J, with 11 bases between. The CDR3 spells CASSYSIQGTGELFF. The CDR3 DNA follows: TGTGCCAGCAGTTACAGTATCCAGGGCACCGGGGAGCTGTTTTTT.

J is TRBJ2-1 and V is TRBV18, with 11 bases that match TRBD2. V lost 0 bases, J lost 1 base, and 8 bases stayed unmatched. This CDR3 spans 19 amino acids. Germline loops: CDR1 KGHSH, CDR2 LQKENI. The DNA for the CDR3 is TGTGCCAGCTCACCACCGGTAGCGGGAGGGCGGGGGTCCTACAATGAGCAGTTCTTC. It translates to CASSPPVAGGRGSYNEQFF.

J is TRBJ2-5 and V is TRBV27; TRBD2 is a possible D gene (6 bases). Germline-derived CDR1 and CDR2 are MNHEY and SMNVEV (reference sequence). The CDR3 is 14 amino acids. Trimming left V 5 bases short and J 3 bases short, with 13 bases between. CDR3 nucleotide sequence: TGTGCCAGCAGTCCGATCGGGGAGGAAGAGACCCAGTACTTC. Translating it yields CASSPIGEEETQYF.

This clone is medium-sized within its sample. DNA of the CDR3: TGTGCCAGCAGTCAAACAATCGAAGCTTTCTTT. Translated: CASSQTIEAFF. The J gene is TRBJ1-1, the V gene TRBV11-3; D is uncertain. CDR1 and CDR2 from the germline V gene are SGHNT and YENEEA. This CDR3 is built from 11 residues. With 6 bases removed from V and 8 bases from J, the gap between germline ends came to 10 bases.

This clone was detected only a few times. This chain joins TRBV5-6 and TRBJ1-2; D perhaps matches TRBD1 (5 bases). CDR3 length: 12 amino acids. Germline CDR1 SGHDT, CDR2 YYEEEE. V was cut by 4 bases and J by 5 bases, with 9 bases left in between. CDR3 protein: CASSPQGYGYTF. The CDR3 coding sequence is TGTGCCAGCAGCCCGCAGGGATATGGCTACACCTTC.

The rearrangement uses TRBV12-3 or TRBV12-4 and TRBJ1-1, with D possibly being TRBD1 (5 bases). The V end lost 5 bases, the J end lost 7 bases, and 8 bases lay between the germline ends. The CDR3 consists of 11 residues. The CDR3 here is CASSNQGEAFF. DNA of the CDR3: TGTGCCAGCAGTAACCAGGGTGAAGCTTTCTTT.

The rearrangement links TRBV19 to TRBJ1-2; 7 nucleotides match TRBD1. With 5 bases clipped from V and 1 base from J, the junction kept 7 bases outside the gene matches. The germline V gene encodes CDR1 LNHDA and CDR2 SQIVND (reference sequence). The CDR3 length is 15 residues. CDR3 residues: CASSPRTGINYGYTF. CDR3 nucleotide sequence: TGTGCCAGTAGTCCACGGACAGGAATTAACTATGGCTACACCTTC.

The CDR3 loop reads CASSLRAGGSYNEQFF. The DNA of the CDR3 is TGTGCCAGCAGCTTAAGGGCGGGAGGGTCCTACAATGAGCAGTTCTTC. The chain combines TRBV13 with TRBJ2-1; 9 nucleotides agree with TRBD2. CDR1 is PRHDT, CDR2 FYEKMQ, per germline (reference sequence). Trimming at V came to 2 bases and at J to 1 base, leaving 3 bases not matched to a gene. The CDR3 is made up of 16 amino acids.

This CDR3 reads CASSLGGGQPQHF. CDR3 nucleotide sequence: TGTGCCAGCAGCTTAGGGGGGGGCCAGCCCCAGCATTTT. The rearrangement joins TRBV11-2 to TRBJ1-5; possibly TRBD1 for D (6 bases). The CDR3 has 13 residues. Germline CDR1 reads SGHAT; CDR2 reads FQNNGV. Trimming pared 1 base from V and 7 bases from J, leaving 8 bases between.

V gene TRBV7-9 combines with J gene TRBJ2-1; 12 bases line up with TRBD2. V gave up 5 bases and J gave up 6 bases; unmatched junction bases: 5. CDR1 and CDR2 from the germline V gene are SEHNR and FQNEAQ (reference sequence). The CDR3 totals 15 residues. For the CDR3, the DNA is TGTGCCAGCAGCCCTAGCGGGGGGGTCGCCAATGAGCAGTTCTTC. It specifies CASSPSGGVANEQFF.

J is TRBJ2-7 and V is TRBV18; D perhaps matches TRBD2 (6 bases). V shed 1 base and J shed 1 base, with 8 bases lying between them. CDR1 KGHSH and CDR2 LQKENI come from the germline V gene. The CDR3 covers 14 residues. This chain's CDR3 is CASSPRDSSYEQYF. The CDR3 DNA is TGTGCCAGCTCACCACGGGACTCGTCCTACGAGCAGTACTTC.

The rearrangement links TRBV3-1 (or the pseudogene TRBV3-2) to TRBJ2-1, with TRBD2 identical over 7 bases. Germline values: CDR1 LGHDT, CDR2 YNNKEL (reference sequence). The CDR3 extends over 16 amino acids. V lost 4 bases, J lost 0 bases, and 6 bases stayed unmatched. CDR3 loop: CASSPPGLLSYNEQFF. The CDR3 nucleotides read TGTGCCAGCAGCCCTCCGGGACTACTCTCCTACAATGAGCAGTTCTTC.

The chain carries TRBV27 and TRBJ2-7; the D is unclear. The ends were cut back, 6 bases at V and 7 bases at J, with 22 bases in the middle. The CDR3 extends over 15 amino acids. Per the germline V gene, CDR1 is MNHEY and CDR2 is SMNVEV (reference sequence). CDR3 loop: CASSLRSGIYVEQYF. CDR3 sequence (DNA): TGTGCCAGCAGCCTAAGGTCAGGAATCTACGTGGAGCAGTACTTC.

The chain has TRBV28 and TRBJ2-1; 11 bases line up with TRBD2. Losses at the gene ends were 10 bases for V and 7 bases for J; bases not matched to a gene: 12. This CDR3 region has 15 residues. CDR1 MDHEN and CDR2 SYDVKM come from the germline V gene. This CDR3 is CATLSGRADRNEQFF. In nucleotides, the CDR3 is TGTGCCACCCTTAGCGGGAGGGCCGATCGGAATGAGCAGTTCTTC.

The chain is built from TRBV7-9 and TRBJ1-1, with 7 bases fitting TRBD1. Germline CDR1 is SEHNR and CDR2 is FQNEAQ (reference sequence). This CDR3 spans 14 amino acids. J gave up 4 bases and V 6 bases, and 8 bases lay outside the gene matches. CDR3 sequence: CASSWGAGGTEAFF. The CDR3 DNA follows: TGTGCCAGCAGTTGGGGGGCAGGGGGCACTGAAGCTTTCTTT.

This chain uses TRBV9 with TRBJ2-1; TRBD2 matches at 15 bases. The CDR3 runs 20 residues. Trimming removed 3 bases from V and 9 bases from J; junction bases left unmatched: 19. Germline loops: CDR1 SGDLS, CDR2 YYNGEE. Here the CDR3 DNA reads TGTGCCAGCAGCGCGGGGGGACACCCGGGACTAGCGGGAGGTACGGTTGAGCAGTTCTTC. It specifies CASSAGGHPGLAGGTVEQFF.

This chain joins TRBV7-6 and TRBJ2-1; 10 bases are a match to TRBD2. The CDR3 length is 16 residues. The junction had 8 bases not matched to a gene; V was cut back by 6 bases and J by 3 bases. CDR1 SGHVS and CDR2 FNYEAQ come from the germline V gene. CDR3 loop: CASSYLAGVNYNEQFF. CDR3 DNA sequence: TGTGCCAGCAGTTACCTAGCGGGGGTAAACTACAATGAGCAGTTCTTC.

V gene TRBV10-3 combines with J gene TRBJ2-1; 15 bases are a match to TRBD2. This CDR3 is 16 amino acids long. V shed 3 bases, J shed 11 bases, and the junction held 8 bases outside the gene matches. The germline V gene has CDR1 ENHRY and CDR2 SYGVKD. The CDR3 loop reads CAISDEGLAGGRKQFF. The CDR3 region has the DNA TGTGCCATCAGTGACGAGGGACTAGCGGGAGGCCGTAAGCAGTTCTTC.

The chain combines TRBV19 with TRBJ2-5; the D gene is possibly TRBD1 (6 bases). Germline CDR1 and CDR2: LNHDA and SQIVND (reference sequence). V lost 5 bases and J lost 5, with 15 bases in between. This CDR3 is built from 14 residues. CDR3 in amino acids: CASSLQGRGETQYF. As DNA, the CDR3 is TGTGCCAGTAGTCTCCAGGGAAGGGGGGAGACCCAGTACTTC.

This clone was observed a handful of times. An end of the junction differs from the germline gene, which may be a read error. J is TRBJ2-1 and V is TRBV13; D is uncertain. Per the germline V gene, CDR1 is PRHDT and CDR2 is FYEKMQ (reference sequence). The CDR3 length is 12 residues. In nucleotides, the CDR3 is TGTGCCAGCAGCATAGGCCTGCGTGAGCAGTTCTTC. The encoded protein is CASSIGLREQFF.

CDR3 nucleotides: TGTGCCAGCAGAGCTGGGAGTGGATCACCCCTCCACTTT. Its translation is CASRAGSGSPLHF. V gene TRBV12-3 or TRBV12-4 combines with J gene TRBJ1-6; D is uncertain. This CDR3 comprises 13 residues. V gave up 6 bases and J gave up 10 bases, with 13 bases separating them.

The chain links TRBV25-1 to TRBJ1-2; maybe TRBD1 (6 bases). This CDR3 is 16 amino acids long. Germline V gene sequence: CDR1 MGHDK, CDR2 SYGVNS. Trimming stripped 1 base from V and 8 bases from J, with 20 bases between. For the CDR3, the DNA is TGTGCCAGCAGTGAATTAGAGGGGGGGCGCGAGGTCGGCTACACCTTC. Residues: CASSELEGGREVGYTF.

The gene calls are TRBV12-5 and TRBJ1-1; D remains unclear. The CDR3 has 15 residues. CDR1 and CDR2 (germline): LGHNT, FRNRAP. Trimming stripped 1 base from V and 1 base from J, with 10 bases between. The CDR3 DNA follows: TGTGCTAGTGGTTTGGCTTACATTACGAACACTGAAGCTTTCTTT. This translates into CASGLAYITNTEAFF.

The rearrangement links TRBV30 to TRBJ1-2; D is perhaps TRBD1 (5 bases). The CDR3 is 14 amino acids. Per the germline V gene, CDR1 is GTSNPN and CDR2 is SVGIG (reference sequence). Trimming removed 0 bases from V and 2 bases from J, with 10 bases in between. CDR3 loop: CAWSVTTVNYGYTF. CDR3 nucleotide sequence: TGTGCCTGGAGTGTAACGACAGTCAACTATGGCTACACCTTC.